This TCR beta chain is drawn from a study of CD8+ T cells in alopecia areata. Following extraction, RNA underwent reverse transcription to cDNA, which served as the sequencing template. Generated by immunoSEQ multiplex PCR, the TCRdb table keeps only in-frame clones and is missing some. The table lists about 98,000 clones, around two fifths of them singletons. The CDR3 extends over 12 amino acids. The V gene's germline CDR1 is GTSNPN and CDR2 SVGIG (reference sequence). V dropped 1 base and J dropped 7 bases, with 8 bases sitting between them. The rearrangement uses TRBV30 and TRBJ2-1; D not resolved. Input material: CD4+ T cells sorted from blood. The receptor's source is a human donor with alopecia areata. The CDR3 DNA follows: TGTGCCTGGAGTGAGAGTCGGAATGAGCAGTTCTTC. Translated: CAWSESRNEQFF.